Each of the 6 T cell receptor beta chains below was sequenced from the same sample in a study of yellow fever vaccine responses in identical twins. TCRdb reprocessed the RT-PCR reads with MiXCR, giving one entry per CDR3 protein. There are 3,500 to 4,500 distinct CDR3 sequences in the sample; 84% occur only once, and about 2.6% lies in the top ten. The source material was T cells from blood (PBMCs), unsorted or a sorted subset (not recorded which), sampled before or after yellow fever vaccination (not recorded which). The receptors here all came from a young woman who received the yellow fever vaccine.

Written as DNA, the CDR3 is TGTGCCAGCAGTCCCAAGGGGAACACTGAAGCTTTCTTT. It encodes CASSPKGNTEAFF. The V gene is TRBV6-1, the J gene TRBJ1-1; D uncertain. The CDR3 extends over 13 amino acids. Germline V lookup: CDR1 MNHNS, CDR2 SASEGT. Trimming removed 5 bases from V and 1 base from J, with 8 bases in between.

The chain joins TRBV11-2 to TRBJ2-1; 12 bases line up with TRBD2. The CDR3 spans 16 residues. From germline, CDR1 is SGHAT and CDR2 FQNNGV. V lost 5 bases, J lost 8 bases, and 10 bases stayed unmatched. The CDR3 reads CASSPSGRARDDEQFF. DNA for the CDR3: TGTGCCAGCAGCCCTAGCGGGAGGGCACGGGACGATGAGCAGTTCTTC.

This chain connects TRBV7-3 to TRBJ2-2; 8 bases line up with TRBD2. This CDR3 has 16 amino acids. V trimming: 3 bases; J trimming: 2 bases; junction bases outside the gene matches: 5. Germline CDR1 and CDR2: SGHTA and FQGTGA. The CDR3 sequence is CASSFTSGLNTGELFF. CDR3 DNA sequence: TGTGCCAGCAGCTTCACTAGCGGCCTAAACACCGGGGAGCTGTTTTTT.

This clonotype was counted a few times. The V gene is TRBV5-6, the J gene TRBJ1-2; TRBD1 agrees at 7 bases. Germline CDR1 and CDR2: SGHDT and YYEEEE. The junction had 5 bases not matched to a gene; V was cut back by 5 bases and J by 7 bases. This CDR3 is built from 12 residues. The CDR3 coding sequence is TGTGCCAGCAGTATAGGGGGCATTGGCTACACCTTC. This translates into CASSIGGIGYTF.

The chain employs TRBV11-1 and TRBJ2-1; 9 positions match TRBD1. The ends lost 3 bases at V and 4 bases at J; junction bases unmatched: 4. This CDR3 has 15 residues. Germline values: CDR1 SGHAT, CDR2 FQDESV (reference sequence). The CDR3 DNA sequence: TGTGCCAGCAGCTTCACACAGGGGGCGTACAATGAGCAGTTCTTC. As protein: CASSFTQGAYNEQFF. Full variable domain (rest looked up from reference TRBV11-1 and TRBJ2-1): EAEVAQSPRYKITEKSQAVAFWCDPISGHATLYWYRQILGQGPELLVQFQDESVVDDSQLPKDRFSAERLKGVDSTLKIQPAELGDSAMYLCASSFTQGAYNEQFFGPGTRLTVL.

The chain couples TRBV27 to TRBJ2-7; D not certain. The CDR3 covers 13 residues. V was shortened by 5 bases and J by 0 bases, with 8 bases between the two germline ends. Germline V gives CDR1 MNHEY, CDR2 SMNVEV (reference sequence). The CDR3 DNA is TGTGCCAGCAGTCCCATCAGCTCCTACGAGCAGTACTTC. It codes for CASSPISSYEQYF.